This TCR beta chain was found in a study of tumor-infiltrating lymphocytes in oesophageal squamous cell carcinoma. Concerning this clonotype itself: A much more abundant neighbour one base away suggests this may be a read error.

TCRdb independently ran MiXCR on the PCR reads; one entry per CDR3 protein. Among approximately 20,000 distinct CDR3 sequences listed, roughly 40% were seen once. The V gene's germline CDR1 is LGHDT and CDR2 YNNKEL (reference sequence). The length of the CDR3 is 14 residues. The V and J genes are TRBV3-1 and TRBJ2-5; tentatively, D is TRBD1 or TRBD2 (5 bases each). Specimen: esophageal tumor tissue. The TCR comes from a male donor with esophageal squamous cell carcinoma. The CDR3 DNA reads TGTACCAGCAGCCAAGGTCTAGCAGGGGAGACCCAGTACTTC. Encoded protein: CTSSQGLAGETQYF.